A selection of T cell receptor beta chains follows, all from one sample in a study of blood T cell repertoires in COVID-19. Generated by immunoSEQ multiplex PCR, the TCRdb table keeps only in-frame clones and is missing some. The profile shows about 250,000 clones, 88% of them singletons. The sequenced sample was PBMCs or T cells enriched from blood (not recorded which). All receptors derive from a woman aged 50 to 60 who had recovered from COVID-19. CDR3s include the opening cysteine and the closing phenylalanine or tryptophan. A D gene is named only where the DNA matches it firmly.

>TRBJ2-1|TRBV19|TRBD2
CASSPQAGGHPNEQFF
>TRBJ1-1|TRBV6-6|-
CASSARGIGTEAFF
>TRBJ1-6|TRBV6-2/TRBV6-3|TRBD1
CASSYRQGGDSPLHF
>TRBJ1-2|TRBV4-1|-
CASSQTDTTAGYGYTF
>TRBJ1-2|TRBV28|-
CASLQEPYGYTF
>TRBJ2-5|TRBV7-2|TRBD1
CASSRGQAPETQYF
>TRBJ2-7|TRBV27|-
CASSRSRVRDYEQYF
>TRBJ2-7|TRBV28|TRBD1
CASSLSGTGYEQYF
>TRBJ1-1|TRBV28|-
CASTIREREAFF
>TRBJ1-1|TRBV7-9|TRBD1
CASSRQGNTEAFF
>TRBJ2-1|TRBV11-3|TRBD2
CASSLGAAGGEQFF
>TRBJ2-7|TRBV9|TRBD2
CASSVTLAGAYEQYF
>TRBJ1-1|TRBV6-5|-
CASSLSTGRNTEAFF
>TRBJ1-2|TRBV4-1|-
CASSQGPFAGNYGYTF
>TRBJ2-3|TRBV7-8|TRBD1
CASSKAAGGASDTQYF
>TRBJ2-1|TRBV27|-
CASTRTRDTPEQFF
>TRBJ2-3|TRBV5-4|-
CASSLERDTQYF
>TRBJ1-5|TRBV30|-
CAWSATGNPGQPQHF
>TRBJ2-2|TRBV15|-
CATSRVLQANTGELFF
>TRBJ1-2|TRBV23-1|-
CASSQYDRRNYGYTF
>TRBJ1-2|TRBV28|-
CASSLRDNGYTF
>TRBJ2-2|TRBV30|TRBD1
CAWDPGQGASIGELFF
>TRBJ2-7|TRBV24-1|TRBD1
CATSDTGGYEQYF
>TRBJ2-1|TRBV5-8|TRBD1
CASSLGDRVSYNEQFF
>TRBJ1-2|TRBV5-1|-
CASSPSNPKNNYGYTF
>TRBJ1-6|TRBV21-1|-
CASSEGQVISPLHF
>TRBJ2-2|TRBV4-2|TRBD2
CASSPGLAGENTGELFF
>TRBJ2-2|TRBV5-4|-
CASSRFLAGELFF
>TRBJ2-3|TRBV28|TRBD2
CASPPSGLAGGPGTDTQYF
>TRBJ2-7|TRBV5-1|-
CASSFGTVVGTDSYEQYF
>TRBJ1-6|TRBV7-9|TRBD1
CASSPWDRANSPLHF
>TRBJ1-5|TRBV7-8|TRBD1
CASSSPLRTGGLYQPQHF
>TRBJ2-5|TRBV10-3|-
CAIAKGGQQETQYF
>TRBJ2-1|TRBV30|-
CAWSRQKGGNEQFF
>TRBJ1-1|TRBV7-9|-
CASSPPRNTEAFF
>TRBJ2-1|TRBV5-1|TRBD2
CASRPTSGTSGRVRQFF
>TRBJ1-2|TRBV4-3|-
CASSQDNWAVYGYTF
>TRBJ2-7|TRBV18|-
CASSPVRDYEQYF
>TRBJ1-4|TRBV7-8|TRBD1
CASSLGDSSNEKLFF
>TRBJ2-3|TRBV2|-
CASKPQGDTQYF
>TRBJ1-5|TRBV2|-
CASSALRGVQPQHF
>TRBJ2-3|TRBV19|-
CAVQSRTDTQYF
>TRBJ1-2|TRBV27|-
CASSLTSEYGYTF
>TRBJ2-2|TRBV28|-
CASSLAGENTGELFF
>TRBJ1-2|TRBV28|TRBD1
CASSPNRTGGRYGYTF
>TRBJ2-3|TRBV5-1|-
CASSLSTSTDTQYF
>TRBJ2-7|TRBV28|TRBD2
CASSLGLAGREQYF
>TRBJ1-5|TRBV10-3|-
CAISDRFYPNQPQHF
>TRBJ2-7|TRBV5-1|-
CASSLGGVIYEQYF
>TRBJ2-7|TRBV6-5|TRBD2
CASSLGLAGIFEQYF
>TRBJ1-4|TRBV30|TRBD1
CAGDRDVSTNEKLFF
>TRBJ2-5|TRBV9|TRBD2
CASSVGGGVQETQYF
>TRBJ1-5|TRBV6-2/TRBV6-3|TRBD1
CASSYIGTVTNQPQHF
>TRBJ2-1|TRBV4-1|-
CASSQVLSYNEQFF